The TCR beta chain under discussion was sequenced for a study of T cell responses to AZD1222 COVID-19 vaccine. Across the study: Whether given at about 4 or about 12 weeks, second doses were pooled. Study findings and constraints: An increase in Spike-specific TCR breadth and depth was observed after two AZD1222 doses. Most donors were white British, females outnumbered males, and clonal diversity was possibly underestimated. The study found vaccine-associated CD4 TCRs spanning spike, dominant at 160-218 and 743-854.

This CDR3 region has 15 residues. The trim removed 1 base at V and 8 bases at J, leaving 6 bases unmatched. The V gene's germline CDR1 is LGHDT and CDR2 YNNKEL (reference sequence). Here immunoSEQ multiplex PCR was the method, and the copy in TCRdb shows in-frame clones only, minus some. The sample carries about 190,000 clones, 90% to 95% recorded once. About this clone: The antigen remains unidentified.

The material was peripheral blood, obtained on day 0 of AZD1222 vaccination. This TCR was recovered from an adult in good health. This chain joins TRBV3-1 (or the pseudogene TRBV3-2) and TRBJ2-3, with TRBD2 matching over 10 bases. The CDR3 spells CASSQVLAGEVTQYF. The DNA for the CDR3 is TGTGCCAGCAGCCAAGTGCTAGCGGGAGAGGTTACGCAGTATTTT.